This TCR beta chain was sequenced in a study of blood T cell repertoires in COVID-19. Looking at the study overall: The study drew acute and convalescent COVID-19 samples from the United States, Italy and Spain.

Germline lookup yields CDR1 SGHKS and CDR2 YYEKEE (reference sequence). CDR3 length: 15 amino acids. With V trimmed by 4 bases and J by 3 bases, 7 bases remained unmatched. The study assigned cohorts using participant-reported clinical history. Sequenced by immunoSEQ multiplex PCR; TCRdb stores in-frame clones only, minus some. The profile shows 130,000 to 150,000 clones, 85% to 90% of them singletons. J is TRBJ1-5 and V is TRBV5-5, with 7 bases identical to TRBD1. This TCR was sampled from a man in his fifties or sixties who had recovered from COVID-19. Sample: PBMCs or T cells enriched from blood (not recorded which). DNA of the CDR3: TGTGCCAGCAGCATGCGACAGGGTAACAATCAGCCCCAGCATTTT. This translates into CASSMRQGNNQPQHF.